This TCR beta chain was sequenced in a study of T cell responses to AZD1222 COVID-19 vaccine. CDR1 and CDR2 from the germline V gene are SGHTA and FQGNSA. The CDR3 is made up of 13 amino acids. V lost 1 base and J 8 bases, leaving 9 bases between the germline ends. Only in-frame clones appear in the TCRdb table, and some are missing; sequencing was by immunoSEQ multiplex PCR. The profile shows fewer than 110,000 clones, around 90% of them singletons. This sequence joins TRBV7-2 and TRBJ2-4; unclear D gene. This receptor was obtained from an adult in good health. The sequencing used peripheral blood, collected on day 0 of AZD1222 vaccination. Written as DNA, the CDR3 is TGTGCCAGCAGCTTAGTAAAGGCGGACATTCAGTACTTC. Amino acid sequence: CASSLVKADIQYF.